This T cell receptor beta chain came from a study of T cells in Graves' hyperthyroidism and ophthalmopathy. Germline values: CDR1 SGDLS, CDR2 YYNGEE. Trimming cost V 0 bases and J 7 bases, with 14 bases left between them. The CDR3 spans 15 residues. Researchers amplified the TCR beta CDR3 regions from RNA transcripts. With the HTBI primer set, the TCR CDR3 went through a first round of RT-PCR. Using its own MiXCR run on the multiplex PCR reads, TCRdb lists one record per CDR3 protein. The sample comprises nearly 250,000 distinct CDR3 sequences, roughly 17% of which are singletons, and 25% to 30% rests with the top ten. This clonotype was seen at least ten times.

The TCR originated in a woman between 18 and 30 years old with Graves' ophthalmopathy. The sequenced sample was blood. This sequence joins TRBV9 and TRBJ2-1, with D perhaps TRBD2 (6 bases). The CDR3 sequence: CASSVASGVWNEQFF. Written as DNA, the CDR3 is TGTGCCAGCAGCGTAGCTTCGGGAGTCTGGAATGAGCAGTTCTTC.